The following is a T cell receptor beta chain sequence with its context. Data came from immunoSEQ multiplex PCR; TCRdb stores just in-frame clones and leaves some out. In the table there are 65,000 to 95,000 clones, 80% of which are singletons. The data originate from a study of blood T cell repertoires in COVID-19. About the study: The origin of the acute and convalescent COVID-19 samples was the United States, Italy and Spain. Sources were T cells, B-cell-depleted T cells, or PBMCs; the material itself was cDNA or gDNA.

V dropped 6 bases and J dropped 4; count of bases not matched to a gene: 5. The CDR3 spans 15 residues. The sequence was obtained from a woman aged 40-49 years with active or convalescent COVID-19. Sequencing used peripheral blood. The rearrangement uses TRBV5-3 and TRBJ1-3, with 12 bases that match TRBD1. TRBV5-3 is treated as an ORF (open reading frame) with a function not yet certain. This chain's CDR3 is CARNRDRGLGNTIYF. CDR3 bases: TGTGCCAGAAACCGGGACAGGGGGCTGGGAAACACCATATATTTT.